A few counts support the clone carrying this T cell receptor (beta chain). What it recognizes is unknown. Primers used in a second PCR of about 7 to 12 cycles were a sample-barcoded 5' primer and a J-beta primer mix. Each TCR beta cDNA got a 12-nucleotide random molecular identifier. Each CDR3 protein gets one entry after TCRdb re-called the 5' RACE reads with MiXCR. The data hold around 1.7 million distinct CDR3 sequences, with about 28% observed a single time. This entry belongs to a study of blood T cells in healthy people across ages. Whole-study findings and limits: PBMCs went unsorted, and a conclusive naive versus antigen-experienced comparison was therefore prevented.

This sequence originates from a woman aged 25 to 45 in good health. Sequenced: blood.

The chain's CDR3 is CASSYSKARTQETQYF. In DNA form, the CDR3 reads TGTGCCAGCAGTTACTCGAAGGCTCGGACACAAGAGACCCAGTACTTC. The chain is built from TRBV6-5 and TRBJ2-5; possibly TRBD1 for D (5 bases). The CDR3 spans 16 residues. From germline, CDR1 is MNHEY and CDR2 SVGAGI. The V gene lost 0 bases and the J gene lost 2 bases, with 13 bases spanning the gap.